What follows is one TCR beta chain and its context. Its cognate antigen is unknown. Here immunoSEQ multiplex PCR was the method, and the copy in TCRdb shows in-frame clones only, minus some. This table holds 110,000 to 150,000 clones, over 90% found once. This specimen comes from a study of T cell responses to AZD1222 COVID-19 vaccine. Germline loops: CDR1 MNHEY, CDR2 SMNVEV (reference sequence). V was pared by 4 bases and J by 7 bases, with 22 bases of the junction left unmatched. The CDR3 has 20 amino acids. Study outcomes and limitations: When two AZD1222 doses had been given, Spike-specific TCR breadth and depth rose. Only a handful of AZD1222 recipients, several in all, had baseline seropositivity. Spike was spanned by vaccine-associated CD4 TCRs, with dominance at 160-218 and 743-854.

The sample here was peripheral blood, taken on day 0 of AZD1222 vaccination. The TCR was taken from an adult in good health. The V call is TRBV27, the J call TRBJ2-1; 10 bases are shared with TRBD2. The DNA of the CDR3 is TGTGCCAGCAGTTCCCGACAGGGGACTGCTAGCGGGAGTAGGAAAAATGAGCAGTTCTTC. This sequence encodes CASSSRQGTASGSRKNEQFF.